Below are 8 T cell receptor beta chains sequenced from a single sample in a study of T cells in Graves' hyperthyroidism and ophthalmopathy. Amplification targeted TCR beta CDR3 regions from RNA transcripts. The HTBI set primed first-round TCR CDR3 RT-PCR. TCRdb reprocessed the multiplex PCR reads with MiXCR, giving one entry per CDR3 protein. The repertoire includes more than 500,000 distinct CDR3 sequences, 14% of them detected once, and around 14% sits in the top ten. The sequenced sample was blood. These receptors originate from a woman aged 40 to 50 with Graves' hyperthyroidism.

This clonotype occurred many times. The chain uses TRBV20-1 and TRBJ2-7; D remains unclear. This CDR3 has 12 residues. CDR1 DFQATT and CDR2 SNEGSKA come from the germline V gene (reference sequence). Trimming took off 4 bases at V and 4 bases at J, with 11 bases between the two ends. CDR3 loop: CSATPFGYEQYF. CDR3 coding DNA: TGCAGTGCTACCCCATTTGGGTACGAGCAGTACTTC.

This clonotype showed up just a few times. V and J are TRBV5-1 and TRBJ2-7; TRBD1 agrees at 8 bases. The ends lost 5 bases at V and 5 bases at J; junction bases unmatched: 6. The CDR3 loop spans 13 amino acids. Germline V gene lookup returns CDR1 SGHRS and CDR2 YFSETQ. CDR3 residues: CASSYGQGNEQYF. The CDR3 coding sequence is TGCGCCAGCAGTTACGGACAGGGTAACGAGCAGTACTTC.

This clonotype appeared many times. This chain connects TRBV12-3 or TRBV12-4 to TRBJ2-7; 10 positions match TRBD2. This CDR3 has 14 amino acids. J was trimmed by 2 bases and V by 5 bases; bases with no gene match: 3. The CDR3 sequence is CASSISGRPYEQYF. The CDR3 DNA is TGTGCCAGCAGTATTAGCGGGAGGCCCTACGAGCAGTACTTC.

This clonotype came up many times. The chain joins TRBV5-6 to TRBJ2-7; D might be TRBD1 (5 bases). The CDR3 consists of 13 residues. The germline V gene has CDR1 SGHDT and CDR2 YYEEEE. V was clipped by 0 bases and J by 3 bases, with 7 bases between them. In DNA, the CDR3 is TGTGCCAGCAGCTTGGCGACAGTCTACGAGCAGTACTTC. Protein: CASSLATVYEQYF.

This clonotype was seen ten or more times. The gene calls are TRBV12-3 or TRBV12-4 and TRBJ2-1; TRBD2 agrees at 8 bases. The J segment lost 10 bases and the V segment lost 2 bases, leaving 7 bases of the junction unmatched. The CDR3 covers 14 residues. The CDR3 spells CASSLSGSRGEQFF. DNA for the CDR3: TGTGCCAGCAGTTTAAGCGGGAGTAGGGGGGAGCAGTTCTTC.

This chain uses TRBV10-2 with TRBJ2-3; a possible D gene is TRBD2 (5 bases). The CDR3 covers 14 residues. Germline assignment: CDR1 WSHSY and CDR2 SAAADI. The V and J ends lost 4 bases and 1 base respectively, with 9 bases between them. The CDR3 here is CASSGTRGTDTQYF. The CDR3 bases are TGCGCCAGCAGTGGAACTAGAGGCACAGATACGCAGTATTTT.

Only a few counts were recorded for this clonotype. The chain links TRBV18 to TRBJ1-2; D is uncertain. The CDR3 length is 13 residues. Trimming shortened V by 6 bases and J by 11 bases, and 19 bases separated the two germline ends. Germline V lookup: CDR1 KGHSH, CDR2 LQKENI. This chain's CDR3 is CASSQKPGEPYTF. CDR3 sequence (DNA): TGTGCCAGCTCGCAGAAACCTGGGGAGCCTTACACCTTC.

The CDR3 region is CSAHLSGTQYEQYF. As DNA, the CDR3 is TGCAGTGCCCATCTGAGCGGGACTCAATACGAGCAGTACTTC. This rearrangement joins TRBV20-1 to TRBJ2-7; 7 bases are shared with TRBD2. Germline values: CDR1 DFQATT, CDR2 SNEGSKA (reference sequence). This CDR3 contains 14 residues. J gave up 4 bases and V 6 bases, and 12 bases lay outside the gene matches.